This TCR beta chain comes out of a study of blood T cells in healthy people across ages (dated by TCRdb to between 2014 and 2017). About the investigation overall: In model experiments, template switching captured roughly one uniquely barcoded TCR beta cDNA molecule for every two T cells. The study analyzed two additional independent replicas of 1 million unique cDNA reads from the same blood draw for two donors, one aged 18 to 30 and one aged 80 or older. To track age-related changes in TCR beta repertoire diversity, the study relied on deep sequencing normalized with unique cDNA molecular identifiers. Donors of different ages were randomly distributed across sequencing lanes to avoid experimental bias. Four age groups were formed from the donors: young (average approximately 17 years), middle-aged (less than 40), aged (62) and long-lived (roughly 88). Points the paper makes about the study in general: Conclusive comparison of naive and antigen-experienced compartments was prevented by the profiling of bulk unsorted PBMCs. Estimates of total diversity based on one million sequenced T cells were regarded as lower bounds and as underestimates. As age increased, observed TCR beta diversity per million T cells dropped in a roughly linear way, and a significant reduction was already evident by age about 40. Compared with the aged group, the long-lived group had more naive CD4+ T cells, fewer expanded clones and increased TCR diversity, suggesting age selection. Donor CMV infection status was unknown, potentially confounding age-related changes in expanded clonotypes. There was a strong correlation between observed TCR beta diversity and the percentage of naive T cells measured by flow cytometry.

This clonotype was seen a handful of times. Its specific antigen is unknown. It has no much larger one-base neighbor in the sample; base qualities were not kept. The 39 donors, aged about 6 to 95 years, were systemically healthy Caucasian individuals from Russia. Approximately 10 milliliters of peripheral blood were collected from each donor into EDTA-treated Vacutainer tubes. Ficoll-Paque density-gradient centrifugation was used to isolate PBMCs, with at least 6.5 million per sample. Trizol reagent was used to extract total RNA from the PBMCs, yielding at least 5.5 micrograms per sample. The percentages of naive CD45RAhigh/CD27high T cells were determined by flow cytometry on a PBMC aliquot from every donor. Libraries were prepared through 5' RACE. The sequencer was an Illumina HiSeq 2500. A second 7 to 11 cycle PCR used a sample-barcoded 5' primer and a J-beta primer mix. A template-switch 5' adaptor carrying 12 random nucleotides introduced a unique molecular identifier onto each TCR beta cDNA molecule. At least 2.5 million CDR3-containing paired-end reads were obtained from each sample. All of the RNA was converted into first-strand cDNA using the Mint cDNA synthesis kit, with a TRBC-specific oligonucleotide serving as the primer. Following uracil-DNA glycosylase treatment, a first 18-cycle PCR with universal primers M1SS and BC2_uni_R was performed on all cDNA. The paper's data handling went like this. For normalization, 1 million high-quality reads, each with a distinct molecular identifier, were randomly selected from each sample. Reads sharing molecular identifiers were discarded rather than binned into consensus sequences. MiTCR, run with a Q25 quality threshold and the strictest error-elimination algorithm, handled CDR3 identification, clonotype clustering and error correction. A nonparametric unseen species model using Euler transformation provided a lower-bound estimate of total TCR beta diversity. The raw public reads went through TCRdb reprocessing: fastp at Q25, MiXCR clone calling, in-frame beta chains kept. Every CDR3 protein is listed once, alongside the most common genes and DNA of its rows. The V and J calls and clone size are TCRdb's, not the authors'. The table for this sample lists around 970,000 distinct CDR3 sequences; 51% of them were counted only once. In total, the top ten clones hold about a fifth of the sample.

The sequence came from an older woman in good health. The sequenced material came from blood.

The nucleotides are TGCAGTGGTAGGACAGAAATCTACGAGCAGTACTTC. Translated, this is CSGRTEIYEQYF. The chain employs TRBV20-1 and TRBJ2-7; TRBD1 is perhaps the D gene, given 6 matching bases. V is pared back by 7 bases and J by 3 bases, with 13 bases lying between the germline termini. According to the germline V gene (reference sequence), CDR1 reads DFQATT and CDR2 reads SNEGSKA. The CDR3 sequence holds 12 residues, the cysteine and phenylalanine included. The CDR3 DNA has 36 bases and is translated from base 1.